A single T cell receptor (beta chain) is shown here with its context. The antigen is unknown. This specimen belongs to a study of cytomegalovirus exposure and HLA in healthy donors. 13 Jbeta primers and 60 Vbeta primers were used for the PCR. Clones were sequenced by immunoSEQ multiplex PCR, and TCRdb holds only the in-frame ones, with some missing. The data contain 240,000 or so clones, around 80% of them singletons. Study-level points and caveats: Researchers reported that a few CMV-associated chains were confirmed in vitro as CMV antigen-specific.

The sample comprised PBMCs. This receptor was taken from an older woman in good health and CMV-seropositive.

DNA for the CDR3: TGCGCCAGCAGTGGTATGCCCCGTAGCTCCTACAATGAGCAGTTCTTC. Protein: CASSGMPRSSYNEQFF. The V call is TRBV10-2, the J call TRBJ2-1; no definite D call. The CDR3 length is 16 residues. The V end was cut by 4 bases, the J end by 0 bases, with 13 bases between. Germline lookup yields CDR1 WSHSY and CDR2 SAAADI.